These 22 T cell receptor beta chains were all obtained from the same sample, sequenced in a study of blood T cell repertoires in COVID-19. Clones were read by immunoSEQ multiplex PCR, and TCRdb kept only the in-frame ones, dropping some. The table shows approximately 200,000 clones, with around 90% occurring only once. Sequenced material: PBMCs or T cells enriched from blood (not recorded which). Receptor source: a woman aged 25 to 39 who had recovered from COVID-19.

The rearrangement links TRBV6-4 to TRBJ2-2, with D perhaps TRBD1 (5 bases). CDR3 length: 13 amino acids. V was cut by 0 bases and J by 7 bases, with 6 bases left in between. Germline V gives CDR1 MRHNA, CDR2 SNTAGT. The CDR3 spells CASSDSRGGELFF. CDR3 in DNA: TGTGCCAGCAGTGACTCAAGGGGCGGGGAGCTGTTTTTT.

The J gene is TRBJ1-5, the V gene TRBV18, with a tentative D call TRBD1 (6 bases). Germline assignment: CDR1 KGHSH and CDR2 LQKENI. Trimming took off 0 bases at V and 4 bases at J, with 10 bases between the two ends. CDR3 length: 15 amino acids. The CDR3 protein is CASSPPGQGNQPQHF. The DNA of the CDR3 is TGTGCCAGCTCACCACCGGGTCAGGGGAATCAGCCCCAGCATTTT.

The chain is built from TRBV29-1 and TRBJ1-2; 12 bases align to TRBD1. The CDR3 spans 15 residues. V shed 6 bases, J shed 7 bases, and the junction held 12 bases outside the gene matches. CDR1 and CDR2 (germline): SQVTM, ANQGSEA. This CDR3 reads CSVESAGQGAFGYTF. CDR3 DNA sequence: TGCAGCGTCGAATCCGCGGGACAGGGGGCATTTGGCTACACCTTC. Using reference TRBV29-1 and TRBJ1-2 for the parts outside the CDR3, the full variable domain is SAVISQKPSRDICQRGTSLTIQCQVDSQVTMMFWYRQQPGQSLTLIATANQGSEATYESGFVIDKFPISRPNLTFSTLTVSNMSPEDSSIYLCSVESAGQGAFGYTFGSGTRLTVV.

The sample holds one count of this clone. The genes are TRBV29-1 and TRBJ1-1; maybe TRBD1 (5 bases). The CDR3 runs 13 residues. The V gene lost 4 bases and the J gene lost 4 bases, with 13 bases spanning the gap. Germline CDR1 SQVTM, CDR2 ANQGSEA. CDR3 nucleotides: TGCAGCGTTGTGGGGGGGTATGGCACTGAAGCTTTCTTT. Residues: CSVVGGYGTEAFF.

This clone came up once. The chain is built from TRBV11-3 and TRBJ1-1; D unclear. CDR1 is SGHNT, CDR2 YENEEA, per germline. The CDR3 is made up of 13 amino acids. Trimming stripped 2 bases from V and 0 bases from J, with 4 bases between. CDR3 in amino acids: CASSLLLNTEAFF. CDR3 DNA sequence: TGTGCCAGCAGCTTATTATTGAACACTGAAGCTTTCTTT.

This chain connects TRBV7-2 to TRBJ1-2; D might be TRBD1 (6 bases). The CDR3 is 14 residues long. CDR1 is SGHTA and CDR2 is FQGNSA in the germline V gene. Trimming removed 3 bases from V and 4 bases from J, with 12 bases in between. CDR3 region: CASSLHRGGYGYTF. The CDR3 DNA follows: TGTGCCAGCAGCTTGCATAGGGGGGGCTATGGCTACACCTTC.

This clone was seen a single time. The chain has TRBV4-3 and TRBJ2-7, with no clear D. The germline gives CDR1 LGHNA, CDR2 YSLEER. This CDR3 is 15 amino acids long. V was shortened by 0 bases and J by 1 base, with 10 bases between the two germline ends. CDR3 nucleotide sequence: TGCGCCAGCAGCCAAGATCAGCCGGGTTCCTACGAGCAGTACTTC. It yields the protein CASSQDQPGSYEQYF.

This chain links TRBV13 with TRBJ2-2, with 11 bases lining up with TRBD2. The CDR3 totals 16 residues. After removal of 4 bases from V and 6 bases from J, the junction contained 7 bases not matched to a gene. CDR1 is PRHDT, CDR2 FYEKMQ, per germline (reference sequence). The CDR3 is CASSSRLAGSPGELFF. CDR3 DNA sequence: TGTGCCAGCAGCTCTAGACTAGCGGGATCCCCCGGGGAGCTGTTTTTT.

The J gene is TRBJ2-1, the V gene TRBV11-3; 7 bases fit TRBD2. V shed 3 bases and J 7 bases; nucleotides not matched to a gene: 6. The length of the CDR3 is 14 residues. Germline lookup yields CDR1 SGHNT and CDR2 YENEEA. Here the CDR3 reads CASSLRESWNEQFF. CDR3 bases: TGTGCCAGCAGCTTGCGGGAGTCGTGGAATGAGCAGTTCTTC.

The rearrangement uses TRBV6-5 and TRBJ2-1, with TRBD2 identical over 8 bases. This CDR3 contains 14 residues. Germline V CDR1 and CDR2: MNHEY, SVGAGI. With V trimmed by 7 bases and J by 7 bases, 9 bases remained unmatched. Here the CDR3 DNA reads TGTGCCAGCAATATGCGGGGGGTCCGTAATGAGCAGTTCTTC. Its protein product is CASNMRGVRNEQFF.

The chain uses TRBV7-9 and TRBJ2-3, with D possibly TRBD1 on 7 matching bases. The CDR3 covers 17 residues. Trimming took 5 bases from V and 0 from J, leaving 18 bases between them. CDR1 and CDR2 from the germline V gene are SEHNR and FQNEAQ (reference sequence). This CDR3 is CASSPLGGGQSTDTQYF. The CDR3 DNA sequence: TGTGCCAGCAGCCCATTAGGAGGGGGCCAAAGCACAGATACGCAGTATTTT.

The chain links TRBV7-3 to TRBJ2-1; 13 positions match TRBD2. CDR3 length: 16 residues. V lost 5 bases and J lost 7; bases outside the gene matches: 8. Looked up from germline, CDR1 is SGHTA and CDR2 is FQGTGA. The CDR3 DNA reads TGTGCCAGCAGCCCGCCCGGGACTAGCGGGATAAATGAGCAGTTCTTC. This codes for CASSPPGTSGINEQFF.

The chain employs TRBV30 and TRBJ1-6, with TRBD1 identical over 7 bases. V was pared by 5 bases and J by 5 bases, with 6 bases of the junction left unmatched. This CDR3 has 14 residues. Germline V gives CDR1 GTSNPN, CDR2 SVGIG (reference sequence). This chain's CDR3 is CAWGTGQNNSPLHF. The CDR3 bases are TGTGCCTGGGGAACGGGACAGAATAATTCACCCCTCCACTTT.

The V and J genes are TRBV7-9 and TRBJ2-1, with 10 bases that match TRBD2. This CDR3 contains 14 residues. With V trimmed by 1 base and J by 6 bases, 0 bases remained unmatched. Germline values: CDR1 SEHNR, CDR2 FQNEAQ (reference sequence). This chain's CDR3 is CASSLGLAGNEQFF. CDR3 in DNA: TGTGCCAGCAGCTTAGGACTAGCGGGCAATGAGCAGTTCTTC.

The rearrangement joins TRBV7-9 to TRBJ1-1, with a weak D call TRBD1 (6 bases). V shed 8 bases and J shed 2 bases, with 18 bases lying between them. Germline loops: CDR1 SEHNR, CDR2 FQNEAQ (reference sequence). The CDR3 is 15 amino acids. CDR3 nucleotide sequence: TGTGCCAGCGAGCCGCAGGGGCGAATTAACACTGAAGCTTTCTTT. Its protein product is CASEPQGRINTEAFF.

This sequence joins TRBV15 and TRBJ1-5, with 7 bases lining up with TRBD1. The trim removed 3 bases at V and 5 bases at J, leaving 7 bases unmatched. Germline V lookup: CDR1 LNHNV, CDR2 YYDKDF (reference sequence). The CDR3 runs to 15 residues. CDR3 DNA sequence: TGTGCCACCAGCAGGATACCGGGACAGTATCAGCCCCAGCATTTT. Its translation is CATSRIPGQYQPQHF.

This clone has a single count. V is TRBV30 and J is TRBJ1-5; possibly TRBD1 for D (5 bases). This CDR3 spans 13 amino acids. V lost 1 base and J lost 7, with 11 bases in between. The V gene's germline CDR1 is GTSNPN and CDR2 SVGIG (reference sequence). The CDR3 DNA sequence: TGTGCCTGGAGTGGCCAGGGAGGACAGCCCCAGCATTTT. Translated, it gives CAWSGQGGQPQHF.

CDR3: CASSTPLASEAFF. In nucleotides, the CDR3 is TGTGCCAGCAGCACTCCGTTAGCGTCTGAAGCTTTCTTT. This sequence joins TRBV7-2 and TRBJ1-1; D uncertain. V shed 5 bases and J shed 6 bases, with 13 bases lying between them. From germline, CDR1 is SGHTA and CDR2 FQGNSA. This CDR3 is 13 amino acids long.

This clone was recorded a few times. The chain couples TRBV18 to TRBJ1-3; D is unresolved. The germline V and J ends were trimmed by 2 bases and 4 bases, with 9 bases remaining between them. The CDR3 consists of 14 residues. Germline CDR1 and CDR2: KGHSH and LQKENI. Here the CDR3 reads CASSPNSQGNTIYF. The CDR3 coding sequence is TGTGCCAGCTCACCAAACAGCCAAGGAAACACCATATATTTT. Based on the CDR3 plus reference TRBV18 and TRBJ1-3, the full variable domain is NAGVMQNPRHLVRRRGQEARLRCSPMKGHSHVYWYRQLPEEGLKFMVYLQKENIIDESGMPKERFSAEFPKEGPSILRIQQVVRGDSAAYFCASSPNSQGNTIYFGEGSWLTVV.

This clone was counted a few times. The chain links TRBV7-9 to TRBJ1-6, with a weak D call TRBD1 (5 bases). The germline gives CDR1 SEHNR, CDR2 FQNEAQ (reference sequence). CDR3 length: 14 residues. Trimming removed 5 bases at V and 7 bases at J, with 12 bases between. CDR3 bases: TGTGCCAGCAGCCCGATAGGGGAAAATTCACCCCTCCACTTT. Translated: CASSPIGENSPLHF.

The chain uses TRBV19 and TRBJ2-1; D is perhaps TRBD2 (6 bases). V was cut by 3 bases and J by 3 bases, with 18 bases left in between. Germline CDR1 is LNHDA and CDR2 is SQIVND (reference sequence). The CDR3 sequence is 17 residues long. The CDR3: CASSIGEGAGIYNEQFF. The CDR3, as DNA: TGTGCCAGTAGTATCGGTGAAGGTGCGGGGATCTACAATGAGCAGTTCTTC.

The rearrangement links TRBV30 to TRBJ2-3, with TRBD1 matching 7 bases. The germline V gene has CDR1 GTSNPN and CDR2 SVGIG (reference sequence). This CDR3 has 15 residues. Unmatched junction bases numbered 6, after V lost 2 bases and J lost 1 base. The CDR3 DNA sequence: TGTGCCTGGAGTCAGGGGGTTTTTGGCACAGATACGCAGTATTTT. The encoded protein is CAWSQGVFGTDTQYF. The full variable domain, rest sourced from reference TRBV30 and TRBJ2-3, is SQTIHQWPATLVQPVGSPLSLECTVEGTSNPNLYWYRQAAGRGLQLLFYSVGIGQISSEVPQNLSASRPQDRQFILSSKKLLLSDSGFYLCAWSQGVFGTDTQYFGPGTRLTVL.